These 23 T cell receptor beta chains came from one sample sequenced in a study of control samples from healthy donors and cancer patients. Here immunoSEQ multiplex PCR was the method, and the copy in TCRdb shows in-frame clones only, minus some. The sample shows about 40,000 clones, about 93% of them seen only once. The sample taken for sequencing was blood. The receptors derive from a woman aged 45-65 years in good health.

The chain uses TRBV11-2 and TRBJ2-7, with 9 bases identical to TRBD1. The CDR3 has 13 amino acids. V lost 5 bases and J lost 9; bases outside the gene matches: 8. Germline lookup yields CDR1 SGHAT and CDR2 FQNNGV. As DNA, the CDR3 is TGTGCCAGCAGCCAGGACAGGGGCGTTTGGCAGTACTTC. Encoded protein: CASSQDRGVWQYF.

CDR3 sequence (DNA): TGTGCCAGCAGCCAATCCGGGGGCCTTAACACAGATACGCAGTATTTT. It yields the protein CASSQSGGLNTDTQYF. The rearrangement joins TRBV4-2 to TRBJ2-3; D is possibly TRBD1 or TRBD2 (6 bases each). The CDR3 length is 16 residues. Deletions cut 2 bases from V and 2 bases from J, with 14 bases between. Germline-derived CDR1 and CDR2 are LGHNA and YNFKEQ.

The rearrangement uses TRBV19 and TRBJ1-3, with 7 positions matching TRBD1. Germline V lookup: CDR1 LNHDA, CDR2 SQIVND (reference sequence). This CDR3 is 14 amino acids long. After removal of 6 bases from V and 2 bases from J, the junction contained 4 bases not matched to a gene. In nucleotides, the CDR3 is TGTGCCAGTAGGGCGACAGGGACTGGAAACACCATATATTTT. Its translation: CASRATGTGNTIYF.

The J gene is TRBJ2-2, the V gene TRBV5-5, with D possibly being TRBD1 (6 bases). The germline CDR1 and CDR2 sequences are SGHKS and YYEKEE (reference sequence). This CDR3 spans 15 amino acids. V was clipped by 2 bases and J by 0 bases, with 8 bases between them. CDR3 coding DNA: TGTGCCAGCAGCTTTTCAGGGGCGAACACCGGGGAGCTGTTTTTT. Translating gives CASSFSGANTGELFF.

The CDR3 spells CASSEGSGTPQYF. The CDR3, as DNA: TGTGCCAGCAGTGAAGGGTCCGGGACCCCGCAGTATTTT. The J gene is TRBJ2-3, the V gene TRBV6-4; either TRBD1 or TRBD2 may fit D (5 bases each). Per the germline V gene, CDR1 is MRHNA and CDR2 is SNTAGT. The CDR3 is made up of 13 amino acids. V lost 3 bases and J lost 10, with 14 bases in between.

The rearrangement uses TRBV5-1 and TRBJ1-4, with 7 bases identical to TRBD1. The germline gives CDR1 SGHRS, CDR2 YFSETQ. The CDR3 contains 13 residues. The V and J ends lost 5 bases and 8 bases, in that order; junction bases with no gene match: 6. The CDR3 spells CASSIGDSEKLFF. In DNA form, the CDR3 reads TGCGCCAGCAGTATTGGGGACAGCGAAAAACTGTTTTTT.

The chain combines TRBV18 with TRBJ2-7; D tentatively reads TRBD1 or TRBD2 (5 bases each). V was cut by 6 bases and J by 0 bases, with 21 bases left in between. The germline V gene has CDR1 KGHSH and CDR2 LQKENI. The CDR3 is made up of 17 amino acids. CDR3: CASSGLGPGLSSYEQYF. CDR3 coding DNA: TGTGCCAGCTCCGGATTGGGACCGGGTCTTAGCTCCTACGAGCAGTACTTC.

The chain joins TRBV7-2 to TRBJ2-3; 8 bases match TRBD2. CDR1 and CDR2 (germline): SGHTA, FQGNSA. The CDR3 runs to 16 residues. Trimming cost V 1 base and J 3 bases; bases outside gene matches: 6. The CDR3 region is CASSLDNGGGTDTQYF. The CDR3 nucleotides read TGTGCCAGCAGCTTAGATAACGGCGGGGGGACAGATACGCAGTATTTT.

This clone was seen a handful of times. J is TRBJ2-7 and V is TRBV6-2 or TRBV6-3, with 8 bases identical to TRBD1. From germline, CDR1 is MNHEY and CDR2 SVGEGT. This CDR3 is 17 amino acids long. J was trimmed by 1 base and V by 2 bases; bases with no gene match: 10. The CDR3 sequence is CASSYVAGGAESYEQYF. DNA of the CDR3: TGTGCCAGCAGTTACGTCGCAGGGGGCGCCGAGTCCTACGAGCAGTACTTC.

V usage is TRBV20-1 and J usage is TRBJ2-2, with D perhaps matching TRBD2 (6 bases). The CDR3 loop spans 11 amino acids. Trimming took off 6 bases at V and 6 bases at J, with 8 bases between the two ends. Per germline, CDR1 DFQATT and CDR2 SNEGSKA (reference sequence). The CDR3 region is CSAWRAGELFF. The CDR3 DNA follows: TGCAGTGCCTGGAGGGCCGGGGAGCTGTTTTTT.

This chain connects TRBV5-5 to TRBJ1-6, with no clear D. The CDR3 runs 14 residues. Trimming shortened V by 4 bases and J by 7 bases, and 12 bases separated the two germline ends. Germline V lookup: CDR1 SGHKS, CDR2 YYEKEE (reference sequence). The DNA for the CDR3 is TGTGCCAGCAGCCCGTTGACCGAAAATTCACCCCTCCACTTT. It codes for CASSPLTENSPLHF.

This chain joins TRBV5-1 and TRBJ1-1; tentative D call: TRBD1 (6 bases). V was pared by 4 bases and J by 1 base, with 26 bases between. In germline, CDR1 is SGHRS, CDR2 YFSETQ. CDR3 length: 19 amino acids. The CDR3 coding sequence is TGCGCCAGCAGCCCCGCAGGGGCAGGGCACTTAAGGGAGAACACTGAAGCTTTCTTT. The encoded protein is CASSPAGAGHLRENTEAFF. Looking up the rest from reference TRBV5-1 and TRBJ1-1 gives the full variable domain: KAGVTQTPRYLIKTRGQQVTLSCSPISGHRSVSWYQQTPGQGLQFLFEYFSETQRNKGNFPGRFSGRQFSNSRSEMNVSTLELGDSALYLCASSPAGAGHLRENTEAFFGQGTRLTVV.

DNA for the CDR3: TGTGCCAGCAGTGAAGCGGGACTCTACCAGTACTTC. It is translated as CASSEAGLYQYF. The chain employs TRBV2 and TRBJ2-7; possibly TRBD2 for D (6 bases). Trimming shortened V by 0 bases and J by 10 bases, and 10 bases separated the two germline ends. CDR3 length: 12 residues. Germline CDR1 reads SNHLY; CDR2 reads FYNNEI.

This chain connects TRBV9 to TRBJ2-1; D unclear. The CDR3 covers 14 residues. Germline assignment: CDR1 SGDLS and CDR2 YYNGEE. V lost 3 bases and J lost 2, with 9 bases in between. CDR3 in DNA: TGTGCCAGCAGCGGGGTAACCCCCTACAATGAGCAGTTCTTC. It specifies CASSGVTPYNEQFF.

The chain links TRBV7-2 to TRBJ2-1, with D possibly called TRBD1 or TRBD2 (6 bases each). Germline loops: CDR1 SGHTA, CDR2 FQGNSA. The CDR3 covers 14 residues. Between the trimmed V and J ends, which lost 2 bases and 7 bases, there was a span of 12 bases. This CDR3 reads CASSLKGGLNEQFF. CDR3 nucleotides: TGTGCCAGCAGCTTAAAGGGGGGCTTGAATGAGCAGTTCTTC.

The V and J genes are TRBV13 and TRBJ1-4; no clear D. CDR3 size: 13 residues. V was cut by 0 bases and J by 8 bases, with 7 bases left in between. CDR1 is PRHDT and CDR2 is FYEKMQ in the germline V gene (reference sequence). The CDR3 loop is CASSLGSGEKLFF. The CDR3, as DNA: TGTGCCAGCAGCTTAGGGAGTGGCGAAAAACTGTTTTTT.

Worth noting for this clone: The same CDR3 also results from other DNA sequences found in this sample. The V gene is TRBV9, the J gene TRBJ1-2; 8 nucleotides align to TRBD1. CDR3 length: 15 residues. V lost 3 bases and J lost 0; bases outside the gene matches: 4. The germline V gene encodes CDR1 SGDLS and CDR2 YYNGEE. CDR3 residues: CASSAQTGANYGYTF. The CDR3 coding sequence is TGTGCCAGCAGCGCCCAGACAGGGGCTAACTATGGCTACACCTTC.

This chain connects TRBV15 to TRBJ2-7; 8 bases line up with TRBD2. The CDR3 covers 16 residues. J lost 0 bases, V lost 3 bases, and 7 bases had no gene match. CDR1 LNHNV and CDR2 YYDKDF come from the germline V gene (reference sequence). CDR3 residues: CATSSEYGGASYEQYF. For the CDR3, the DNA is TGTGCCACCAGCAGCGAATACGGGGGGGCCTCCTACGAGCAGTACTTC.

The rearrangement uses TRBV28 and TRBJ1-6; no reliable D call. V was cut by 7 bases and J by 7 bases, with 11 bases left in between. CDR1 and CDR2 (germline): MDHEN, SYDVKM. This CDR3 is 13 amino acids long. CDR3 coding DNA: TGTGCCAGCAATTCTATCCCGAATTCACCCCTCCACTTT. Its protein product is CASNSIPNSPLHF.

Here the CDR3 reads CASSKACREGVNTEAFF. The CDR3 DNA follows: TGTGCCAGCAGCAAAGCATGTCGGGAGGGGGTGAACACTGAAGCTTTCTTT. The chain carries TRBV21-1 and TRBJ1-1. TRBV21-1 is reported as a pseudogene. This CDR3 is built from 17 residues.

The chain is built from TRBV27 and TRBJ2-1, with 10 bases identical to TRBD1. The J segment lost 7 bases and the V segment lost 5 bases, leaving 8 bases of the junction unmatched. In germline, CDR1 is MNHEY, CDR2 SMNVEV (reference sequence). There are 15 residues in the CDR3. CDR3 sequence (DNA): TGTGCCAGCAGTCTCCGGGACAGGGGAGCTAATGAGCAGTTCTTC. Translation gives CASSLRDRGANEQFF.

The rearrangement joins TRBV30 to TRBJ1-6; no clear D gene. CDR3 length: 12 amino acids. CDR1 is GTSNPN and CDR2 is SVGIG in the germline V gene (reference sequence). Trimming removed 8 bases at V and 8 bases at J, with 13 bases between. This CDR3 reads CALPPRYSPLHF. CDR3 coding DNA: TGTGCCCTACCACCGCGTTATTCACCCCTCCACTTT. Together with reference TRBV30 and TRBJ1-6, the CDR3 gives the full variable domain: SQTIHQWPATLVQPVGSPLSLECTVEGTSNPNLYWYRQAAGRGLQLLFYSVGIGQISSEVPQNLSASRPQDRQFILSSKKLLLSDSGFYLCALPPRYSPLHFGNGTRLTVT.

The chain uses TRBV7-8 and TRBJ1-2, with 8 bases aligning to TRBD1. CDR1 is SGHVS and CDR2 is FQNEAQ in the germline V gene. This CDR3 region has 15 residues. V shed 0 bases, J shed 4 bases, and the junction held 4 bases outside the gene matches. The CDR3 sequence is CASSLARQGRYGYTF. The CDR3, as DNA: TGTGCCAGCAGCTTAGCGAGACAGGGGCGCTATGGCTACACCTTC.